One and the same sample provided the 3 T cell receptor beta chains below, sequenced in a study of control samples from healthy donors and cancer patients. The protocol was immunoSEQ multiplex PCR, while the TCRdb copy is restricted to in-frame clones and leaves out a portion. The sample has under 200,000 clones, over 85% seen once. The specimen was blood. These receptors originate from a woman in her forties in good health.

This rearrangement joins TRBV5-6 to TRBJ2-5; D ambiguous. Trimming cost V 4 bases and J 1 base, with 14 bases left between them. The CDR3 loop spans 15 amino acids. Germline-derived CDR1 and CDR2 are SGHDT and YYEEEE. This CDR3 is CASSHKSRFQETQYF. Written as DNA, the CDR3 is TGTGCCAGCAGCCATAAGAGTAGGTTCCAAGAGACCCAGTACTTC.

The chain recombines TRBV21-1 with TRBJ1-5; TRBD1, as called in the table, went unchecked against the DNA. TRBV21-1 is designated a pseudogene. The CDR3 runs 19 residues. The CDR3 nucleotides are TGTGCCAGCAGCACCAATACCGGGACAGGGGTTATTAGCAATCAGCCCCAGCATTTT. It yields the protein CASSTNTGTGVISNQPQHF.

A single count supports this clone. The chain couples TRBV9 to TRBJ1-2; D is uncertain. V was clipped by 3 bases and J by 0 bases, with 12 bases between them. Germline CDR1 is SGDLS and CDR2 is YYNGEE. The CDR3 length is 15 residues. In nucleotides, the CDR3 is TGTGCCAGCAGCGGGACCCAGTTAGCTAACTATGGCTACACCTTC. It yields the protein CASSGTQLANYGYTF.